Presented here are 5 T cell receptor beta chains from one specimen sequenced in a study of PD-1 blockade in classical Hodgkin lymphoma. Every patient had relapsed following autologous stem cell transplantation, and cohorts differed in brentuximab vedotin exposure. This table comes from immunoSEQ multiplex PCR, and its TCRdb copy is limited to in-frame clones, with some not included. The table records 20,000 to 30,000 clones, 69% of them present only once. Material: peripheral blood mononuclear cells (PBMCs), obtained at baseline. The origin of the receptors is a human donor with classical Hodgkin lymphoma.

The CDR3, as DNA: TGTGCCAGCAGTTTGGAGGGGATCAATTCACCCCTCCACTTT. Encoded protein: CASSLEGINSPLHF. The rearrangement links TRBV27 to TRBJ1-6; TRBD1 might be the D (5 bases). CDR3 size: 14 residues. V was shortened by 3 bases and J by 7 bases, with 10 bases between the two germline ends. Germline V gene sequence: CDR1 MNHEY, CDR2 SMNVEV (reference sequence).

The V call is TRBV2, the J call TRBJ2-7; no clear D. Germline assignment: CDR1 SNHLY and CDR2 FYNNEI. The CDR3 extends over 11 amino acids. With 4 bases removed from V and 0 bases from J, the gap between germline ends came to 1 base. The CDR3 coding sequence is TGTGCCAGCAGTGCCTCCTACGAGCAGTACTTC. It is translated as CASSASYEQYF.

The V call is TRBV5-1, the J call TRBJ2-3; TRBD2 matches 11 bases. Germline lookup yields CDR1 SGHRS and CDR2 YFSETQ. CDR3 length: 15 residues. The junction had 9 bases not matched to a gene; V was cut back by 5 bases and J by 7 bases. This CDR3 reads CASSPGLAGFNTQYF. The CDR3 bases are TGCGCCAGCAGTCCTGGACTAGCGGGTTTTAATACGCAGTATTTT.

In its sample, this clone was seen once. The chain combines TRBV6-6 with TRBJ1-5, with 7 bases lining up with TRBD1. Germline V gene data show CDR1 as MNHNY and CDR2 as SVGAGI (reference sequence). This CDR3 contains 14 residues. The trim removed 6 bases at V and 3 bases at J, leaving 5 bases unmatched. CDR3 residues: CASRETGLNQPQHF. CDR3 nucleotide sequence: TGTGCCAGCAGGGAGACAGGGCTCAATCAGCCCCAGCATTTT.

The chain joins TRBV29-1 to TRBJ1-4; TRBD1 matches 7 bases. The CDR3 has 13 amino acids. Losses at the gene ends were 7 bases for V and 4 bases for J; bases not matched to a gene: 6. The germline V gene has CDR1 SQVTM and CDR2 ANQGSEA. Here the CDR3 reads CSGVGQSNEKLFF. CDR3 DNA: TGCAGCGGGGTGGGACAGAGTAATGAAAAACTGTTTTTT.